Given below is one TCR beta chain in context. The clone's antigen remains unknown. No base quality information exists; no much larger clone differs at one position. TCR CDR3 regions were amplified from genomic DNA by multiplex PCR using the deep immunoSEQ assay. Extracted genomic DNA from each cell subset was distributed evenly across all wells of several immunoSEQ 96-well plates, and each plate was treated as a replicate. For sorted subsets, approximately 200 ng of genomic DNA, equivalent to 30,000 or so T cell genomes, went into each replicate PCR. Purified libraries were measured with a Qubit 3.0 fluorometer, size-checked on a Bioanalyzer 2100, and measured again with the KAPA Library Quantification kit. Every immunoSEQ 96-well plate was sequenced on a separate single-read 150-cycle Illumina NextSeq 550 flow cell. The authors processed their data as follows. Because only junctional sequences without quality scores were contained in the immunoSEQ output, filtering matching that applied to full-length reads could not be performed. Sequences were annotated with PyIR, a Python wrapper for IgBLAST v1.9, using IMGT germline references to assign V/J genes and CDR3. Reads were removed for weak V/J assignments (E-value above 1e-6), missing CDR3, stop codons, out-of-frame junctions, or ambiguous translated residues. A V3J clonotype was defined by an identical inferred V gene, J gene, and CDR3 amino acid sequence. To compute the percentage overlap between repertoires, the number of shared unique clonotypes was divided by the size of the smaller repertoire. Three approaches were used to assess repertoire richness: RTK rarefaction, the Chao1 estimator, and Recon v2.1 estimates of unobserved clonotypes. OLGA was used to compute generation probabilities for all TCRbeta clonotypes that the gDNA method yielded from a handful of donors. This immuneACCESS table, as held by TCRdb, lists in-frame sequences with V and J called but not all clones. Of the missing ones, under half trace to an unresolved V gene in checked studies; the others have no known cause. V and J calls and clone size are those listed in that table; D and trimming were worked out from the DNA. The sample has roughly 2,500,000 clones on record, approximately 93% of them singletons. Around 0.4% of the sample is in the top ten clones.

The data are from a study of shared clonotypes between healthy human individuals (dated by TCRdb to 2018 to 2020). The study in broad terms: Three men and a couple of women, aged 18 to 49 years, made up the cohort. Per donor, three plates each were used for CD4 naive and CD4 memory, two for CD8 naive, and one for CD8 memory. To estimate repertoire size and how much clonotype sharing occurs between individuals, the study deeply sequenced the blood TCR repertoires of five or six healthy adults. Different laboratories and diverse techniques were used to prepare libraries and sequence TCR repertoires, to increase sequencing depth and limit assay-specific biases. Leukapheresis yielded between about 0.85 and 9.5 billion PBMCs per donor.

Taken from cysteine to phenylalanine, the CDR3 has 16 residues. The retained sequence is limited to the CDR3, 48 bases, with the frame set at the first base. Study-wide conclusions, independent of this receptor: Estimated clonotype richness was generally larger for naive than for memory subsets. Because the study included a small number of donors, the genetic and exposure-history diversity represented was limited. Only blood was sampled, and tissue TCR repertoires likely differ from those in blood. Based on pairwise subsampling, the degree of clonotype sharing among donors was expected to be affected by sequencing depth. Compared with non-shared clonotypes, clonotypes shared by all four sorted-subset donors had higher generation probabilities. Even with the large sequencing depth, rarefaction of the sorted-subset datasets indicated that sequencing was incomplete. Across a few donors, about 5% of naive CD4, approximately 4% of naive CD8, around 2.5% of memory CD4, and 0.3% to 0.45% of memory CD8 clonotypes were shared.

The donors were healthy, HIV-negative adults with no recently reported acute infections or vaccinations. Every donor was a Caucasian adult residing in Nashville, Tennessee, USA. CD4+ T cells were enriched by magnetic negative selection; naive cells were then positively selected on CD45RA, and the negative fraction formed the memory subset. Blood was collected by leukapheresis, and PBMCs were isolated by Ficoll-Histopaque density gradient centrifugation and then cryopreserved in liquid nitrogen vapor phase. Analytical flow cytometry was used to check the purity and quantity of each magnetically sorted T cell population. From each sorted fraction, genomic DNA was isolated and quantified by UV absorbance on a Nanodrop 2000c.

The rearrangement joined TRBV21-1 to TRBJ2-7; the D call TRBD2 from the table was never checked on the DNA. TRBV21-1 is deemed a pseudogene. Material: naive CD4+ T cells from PBMCs. This sample's cell subset or site label indicates: CD45RA+ positively selected. This sequence was found in a man between 18 and 29 years old in good health. Some clones in this sample may be carry-over from other donors' samples. At the DNA level, the sequence is TGTGCCAGCAGCAAGGGGAAGGCGGGAGGACCCTACGAGCAGTACTTC. Its product reads: CASSKGKAGGPYEQYF.